This TCR beta chain was identified during a study of regulatory T cells in long-lasting Graves disease. About the research overall: Recently diagnosed Graves' patients had received antithyroid drugs for under 3 months.

Researchers made TCR beta libraries by using iRepertoire HTBI primers and running Arm-PCR on CDR3 regions. TCRdb used MiXCR to reprocess the multiplex PCR reads, holding one entry per CDR3 protein. The table includes approximately 490,000 distinct CDR3 sequences, under 20% detected once. Points from the study as a whole: Favoring TRBV28, TRBJ1-2 and TRBJ2-5 was a feature seen in persistent disease.

In this sample, this clonotype turned up many times. As yet, its antigen is unknown. Time point denoted: newly diagnosed GD, antithyroid drugs for less than 3 months. The TCR library was prepared using RNA isolated from PBMCs. The V segment lost 1 base and the J segment 4 bases; nucleotides outside the gene matches: 6. Looked up from germline, CDR1 is DFQATT and CDR2 is SNEGSKA (reference sequence). This CDR3 comprises 15 residues. These same records also appear under a second study, on T cells in Graves' hyperthyroidism and ophthalmopathy. That study reports: Patients were excluded for uncontrolled infection, other autoimmune disease, pregnancy or lactation. A first-round RT-PCR of the TCR CDR3 used the HTBI primer set.

This sequence joins TRBV20-1 and TRBJ2-7, with 11 bases lining up with TRBD2. This clonotype was sampled from a man aged 40-50 years with Graves disease. The sample here was peripheral blood mononuclear cells (PBMCs), taken at new diagnosis, from a patient treated with antithyroid drugs. For the CDR3, the DNA is TGCAGTGCTAGAGTAGGGCCTAGCGGGAGGTACGAGCAGTACTTC. This translates into CSARVGPSGRYEQYF.